This entry is about one T cell receptor (beta chain). The target of this receptor is not known. Base qualities are missing; no much larger clone stands one base away. This entry comes from a study of control samples from healthy donors and cancer patients (dated by TCRdb to 2018 to 2020). CDR1 and CDR2, per the germline V gene (reference sequence), are LNHDA and SQIVND. From the cysteine up to the phenylalanine, the CDR3 has a length of 16 residues. The entry retains the CDR3 DNA only, 48 bases that are in frame from base 1. V lost 5 bases and J lost 1 base, and the count of bases not matched to a germline gene is 5. The method behind the library was the immunoSEQ multiplex PCR assay. TCRdb stores this immuneACCESS table with in-frame sequences only. Part of the clones is absent; in the studies checked, under half of the shortfall reflects unresolved V genes, and no reason is known for the rest. The sample table records 150,000 or so clones; 80% to 95% of these occur just once. The ten largest clones capture less than 2.5% of the sample.

The sample consisted of blood. The receptor was isolated from a woman aged 50 to 60 in good health. The V and J genes are TRBV19 and TRBJ2-1; TRBD2 fits 10 bases in the junction. This receptor carries the CDR3 CASSPGLARSYNEQFF. The bases are TGTGCCAGTAGTCCGGGACTAGCGCGATCCTACAATGAGCAGTTCTTC.